This T cell receptor beta chain was captured in a study of blood T cells in healthy people across ages. Overall study findings and caveats: Per-million-T-cell TCR beta diversity fell roughly linearly with age. Among long-lived donors, naive CD4+ cells were more numerous and diversity higher than in aged donors.

A few counts support this clonotype. The antigen is undetermined. Given a much more abundant clone one base away, this may be a read error. Healthy Caucasian individuals from Russia aged about 6 to 100 served as donors. The ends lost 1 base at V and 8 bases at J; junction bases unmatched: 1. The germline V gene encodes CDR1 SEHNR and CDR2 FQNEAQ (reference sequence). This CDR3 is 13 amino acids long. Together with a sample-barcoded 5' primer, a J-beta primer mix was included in a second PCR lasting roughly 6 to 12 cycles. Using its own MiXCR run on the 5' RACE reads, TCRdb lists one record per CDR3 protein. The sample gives some 1.5 million distinct CDR3 sequences, 28% of which show up once; 7% to 9% is in the top ten.

The sequenced material came from blood. The clonotype originates from a woman under 40 in good health. The chain joins TRBV7-9 to TRBJ2-1; 8 bases match TRBD2. CDR3 DNA sequence: TGTGCCAGCAGCTTAGACGGGGGGGATGAGCAGTTCTTC. Its translation is CASSLDGGDEQFF.